The T cell receptor beta chain described here comes from a study of blood T cell repertoires in COVID-19. Study-level background: Whether acute or convalescent, the COVID-19 samples came from the United States, Italy and Spain. In each case, the material was cDNA or gDNA derived from T cells, B-cell-depleted T cells, or PBMCs.

Libraries were prepared by immunoSEQ multiplex PCR; TCRdb keeps only in-frame clonotypes and omits some of them. Of hundreds of thousands of clones listed, roughly 90% are singletons. The CDR3 length is 13 residues. The trim removed 2 bases at V and 5 bases at J, leaving 2 bases unmatched. Germline V gene data show CDR1 as SGHRS and CDR2 as YFSETQ. Recruitment covered about 26 US areas and drew participants whose ages spanned 18 to 89 years. The genes are TRBV5-1 and TRBJ2-7; 9 bases map to TRBD1. Sequenced material: PBMCs or T cells enriched from blood (not recorded which). The clonotype originates from a man in his 60s who had recovered from COVID-19. In DNA form, the CDR3 reads TGCGCCAGCAGCTTTAGACAGGGGGACGAGCAGTACTTC. It is translated as CASSFRQGDEQYF. Full variable domain (rest looked up from reference TRBV5-1 and TRBJ2-7): KAGVTQTPRYLIKTRGQQVTLSCSPISGHRSVSWYQQTPGQGLQFLFEYFSETQRNKGNFPGRFSGRQFSNSRSEMNVSTLELGDSALYLCASSFRQGDEQYFGPGTRLTVT.